The 10 T cell receptor beta chains given below trace back to one sample, sequenced in a study of cytomegalovirus exposure and HLA in healthy donors. Primers for the PCR totalled 60 Vbeta and 13 Jbeta. Measured with immunoSEQ multiplex PCR; TCRdb has only the in-frame clones, and not every one. Among some 120,000 clones listed, roughly 82% were seen once. Sequencing was performed on PBMCs. The receptors shown here come from a male donor in good health and CMV-seropositive.

The chain recombines TRBV29-1 with TRBJ2-3; D possibly corresponds to TRBD2 (6 bases). The germline V gene has CDR1 SQVTM and CDR2 ANQGSEA. Trimming cost V 0 bases and J 6 bases, with 16 bases left between them. This CDR3 region has 15 residues. The CDR3 DNA reads TGCAGCGTTGAAGATGGTGAGCCTAGCGTGGATACGCAGTATTTT. It codes for CSVEDGEPSVDTQYF.

V and J are TRBV30 and TRBJ1-1, with D maybe TRBD1 (6 bases). Germline V lookup: CDR1 GTSNPN, CDR2 SVGIG (reference sequence). V was pared by 0 bases and J by 11 bases, with 10 bases between. There are 11 residues in the CDR3. The DNA of the CDR3 is TGTGCCTGGAGTGTAGGGGGGGAGGCTTTCTTT. Translating gives CAWSVGGEAFF.

The CDR3 bases are TGTGCCAGCAGCGCTCCCGACCGGGACAGCCGATACAATGAGCAGTTCTTC. Protein: CASSAPDRDSRYNEQFF. The genes are TRBV9 and TRBJ2-1, with 7 nucleotides matching TRBD1. The V segment lost 3 bases and the J segment 4 bases; nucleotides outside the gene matches: 13. Per germline, CDR1 SGDLS and CDR2 YYNGEE. The CDR3 spans 17 residues.

The chain employs TRBV14 and TRBJ1-1; D is undetermined. This CDR3 comprises 16 residues. CDR1 and CDR2 (germline): SGHDN, FVKESK. Deletions cut 3 bases from V and 4 bases from J, with 18 bases between. This CDR3 reads CASSHHSEWYVTEAFF. The CDR3 bases are TGTGCCAGCAGCCACCATTCCGAGTGGTACGTCACTGAAGCTTTCTTT.

The chain employs TRBV5-4 and TRBJ1-1; TRBD1 aligns across 8 bases. Germline CDR1 and CDR2: SGHNT and YYREEE (reference sequence). There are 17 residues in the CDR3. After removal of 4 bases from V and 1 base from J, the junction contained 12 bases not matched to a gene. The CDR3 DNA reads TGTGCCAGCAGCCTAGGACAGGGAGGATCAGGGAACACTGAAGCTTTCTTT. Its translation is CASSLGQGGSGNTEAFF.

The chain has TRBV18 and TRBJ2-7, with 11 bases identical to TRBD1. The CDR3 contains 16 residues. The trim removed 5 bases at V and 2 bases at J, leaving 8 bases unmatched. The germline gives CDR1 KGHSH, CDR2 LQKENI. The CDR3 protein is CASSSKDRGPPYEQYF. CDR3 DNA sequence: TGTGCCAGCTCATCGAAGGACAGGGGGCCTCCCTACGAGCAGTACTTC.

The CDR3 coding sequence is TGTGCCTGGAGTCTAGCGGGAGGGGGCTACAATGAGCAGTTCTTC. Its translation is CAWSLAGGGYNEQFF. The chain links TRBV30 to TRBJ2-1, with 12 bases lining up with TRBD2. V lost 2 bases, J lost 3 bases, and 2 bases stayed unmatched. CDR3 length: 15 amino acids. The germline V gene has CDR1 GTSNPN and CDR2 SVGIG (reference sequence).

The V gene is TRBV7-9, the J gene TRBJ1-3; 8 bases are a match to TRBD1. CDR1 is SEHNR and CDR2 is FQNEAQ in the germline V gene (reference sequence). V dropped 5 bases and J dropped 7; count of bases not matched to a gene: 7. This CDR3 is 14 amino acids long. CDR3 nucleotide sequence: TGTGCCAGCAGCGTAACGCAGGGGGCGAACACCATATATTTT. It translates to CASSVTQGANTIYF. The complete variable domain, with remaining parts taken from reference TRBV7-9 and TRBJ1-3, reads DTGVSQNPRHKITKRGQNVTFRCDPISEHNRLYWYRQTLGQGPEFLTYFQNEAQLEKSRLLSDRFSAERPKGSFSTLEIQRTEQGDSAMYLCASSVTQGANTIYFGEGSWLTVV.

This chain links TRBV5-1 with TRBJ2-7; 10 nucleotides agree with TRBD1. The CDR3 contains 15 residues. Germline CDR1 SGHRS, CDR2 YFSETQ. Trimming cost V 0 bases and J 5 bases; bases outside gene matches: 5. Written as DNA, the CDR3 is TGCGCCAGCAGCTTGGCCGTAGGGACAGGGGACGAGCAGTACTTC. Translation gives CASSLAVGTGDEQYF.

Only a few counts were recorded for this clone. One end of the junction fails to match germline, which may point to a read error. This chain uses TRBV6-4 with TRBJ2-3; D unresolved. The germline V gene encodes CDR1 MRHNA and CDR2 SNTAGT. The CDR3 is 11 amino acids. CDR3: CASSDLAAMHF. CDR3 in DNA: TGTGCCAGCAGTGACTTAGCCGCCATGCATTTT.